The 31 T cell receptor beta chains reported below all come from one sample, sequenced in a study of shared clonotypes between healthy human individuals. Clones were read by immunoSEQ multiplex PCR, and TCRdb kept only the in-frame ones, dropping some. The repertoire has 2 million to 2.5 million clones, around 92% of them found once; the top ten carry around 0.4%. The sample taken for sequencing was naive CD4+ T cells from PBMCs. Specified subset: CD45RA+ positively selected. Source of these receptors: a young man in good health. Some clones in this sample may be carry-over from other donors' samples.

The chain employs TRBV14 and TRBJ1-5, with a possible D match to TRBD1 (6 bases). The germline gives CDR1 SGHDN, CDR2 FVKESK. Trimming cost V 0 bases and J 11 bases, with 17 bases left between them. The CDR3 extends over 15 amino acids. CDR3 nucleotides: TGTGCCAGCAGCCAAGATAGGGGGGGCGAACGGGCCCAGCATTTT. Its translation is CASSQDRGGERAQHF.

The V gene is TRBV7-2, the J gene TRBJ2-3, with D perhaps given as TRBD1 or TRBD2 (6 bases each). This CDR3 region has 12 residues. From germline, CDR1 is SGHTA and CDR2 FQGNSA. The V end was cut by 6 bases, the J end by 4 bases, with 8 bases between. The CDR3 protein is CASRGGSDTQYF. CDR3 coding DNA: TGTGCCAGCAGAGGGGGGTCAGATACGCAGTATTTT.

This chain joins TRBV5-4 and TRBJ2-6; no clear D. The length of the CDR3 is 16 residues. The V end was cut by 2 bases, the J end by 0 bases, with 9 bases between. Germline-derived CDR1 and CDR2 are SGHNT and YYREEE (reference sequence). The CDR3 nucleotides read TGTGCCAGCAGCTTTGAGTGGGGCTCTGGGGCCAACGTCCTGACTTTC. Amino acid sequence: CASSFEWGSGANVLTF.

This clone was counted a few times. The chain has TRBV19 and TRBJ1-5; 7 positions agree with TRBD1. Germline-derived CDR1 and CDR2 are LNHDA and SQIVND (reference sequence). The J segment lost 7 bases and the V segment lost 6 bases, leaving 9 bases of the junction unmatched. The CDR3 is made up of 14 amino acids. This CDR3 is CASSNRQGEQPQHF. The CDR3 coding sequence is TGTGCCAGTAGCAACCGACAGGGTGAGCAGCCCCAGCATTTT.

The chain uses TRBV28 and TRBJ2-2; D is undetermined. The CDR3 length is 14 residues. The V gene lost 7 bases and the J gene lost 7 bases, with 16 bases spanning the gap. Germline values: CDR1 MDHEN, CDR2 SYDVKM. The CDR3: CASILGPLDGELFF. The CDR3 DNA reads TGTGCCAGCATCTTAGGCCCACTCGACGGGGAGCTGTTTTTT.

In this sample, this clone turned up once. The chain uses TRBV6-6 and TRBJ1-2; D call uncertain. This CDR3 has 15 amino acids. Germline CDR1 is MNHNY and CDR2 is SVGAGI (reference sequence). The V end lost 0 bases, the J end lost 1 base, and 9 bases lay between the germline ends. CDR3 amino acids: CASSYSITDNYGYTF. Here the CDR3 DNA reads TGTGCCAGCAGTTACTCGATCACAGATAACTATGGCTACACCTTC.

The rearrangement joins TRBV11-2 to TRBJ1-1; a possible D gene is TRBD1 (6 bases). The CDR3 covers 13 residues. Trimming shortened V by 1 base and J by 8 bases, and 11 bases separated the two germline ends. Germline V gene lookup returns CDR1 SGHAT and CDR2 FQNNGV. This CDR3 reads CASSLAEGGEAFF. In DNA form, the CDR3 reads TGTGCCAGCAGCTTAGCGGAGGGGGGAGAAGCTTTCTTT.

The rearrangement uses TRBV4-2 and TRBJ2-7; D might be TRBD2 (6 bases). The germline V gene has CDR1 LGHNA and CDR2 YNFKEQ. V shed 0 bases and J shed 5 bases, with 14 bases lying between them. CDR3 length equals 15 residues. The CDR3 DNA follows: TGTGCCAGCAGCCAAGAACGGCGGGGTTTCCACGAGCAGTACTTC. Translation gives CASSQERRGFHEQYF.

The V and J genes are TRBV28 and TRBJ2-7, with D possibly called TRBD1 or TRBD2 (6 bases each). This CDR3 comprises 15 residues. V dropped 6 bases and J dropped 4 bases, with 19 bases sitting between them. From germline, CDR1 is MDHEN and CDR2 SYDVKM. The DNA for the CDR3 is TGTGCCAGCAGCCGAGGGGGAGGTAGCAATTACGAGCAGTACTTC. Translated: CASSRGGGSNYEQYF.

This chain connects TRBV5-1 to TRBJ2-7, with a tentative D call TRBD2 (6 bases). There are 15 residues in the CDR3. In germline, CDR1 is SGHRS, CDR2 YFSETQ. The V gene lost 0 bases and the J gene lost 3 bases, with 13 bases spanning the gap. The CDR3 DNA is TGCGCCAGCAGCTTGGGGGCGGGGCAGATCTACGAGCAGTACTTC. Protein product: CASSLGAGQIYEQYF.

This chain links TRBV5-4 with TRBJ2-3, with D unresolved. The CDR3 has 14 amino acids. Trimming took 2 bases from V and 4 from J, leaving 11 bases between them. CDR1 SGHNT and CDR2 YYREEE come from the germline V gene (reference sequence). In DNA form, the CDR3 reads TGTGCCAGCAGCTTACCACCCGGCCCAGATACGCAGTATTTT. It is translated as CASSLPPGPDTQYF.

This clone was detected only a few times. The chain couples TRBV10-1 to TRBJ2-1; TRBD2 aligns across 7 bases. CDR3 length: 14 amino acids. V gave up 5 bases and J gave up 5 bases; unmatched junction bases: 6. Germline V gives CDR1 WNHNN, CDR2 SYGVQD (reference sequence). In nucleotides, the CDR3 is TGCGCCAGCAGTAGCGGGACCGTTAACAATGAGCAGTTCTTC. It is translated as CASSSGTVNNEQFF.

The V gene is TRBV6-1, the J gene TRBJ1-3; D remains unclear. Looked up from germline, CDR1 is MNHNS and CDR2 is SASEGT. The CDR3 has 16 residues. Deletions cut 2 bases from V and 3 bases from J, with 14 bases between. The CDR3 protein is CASSEIRGMGGNTIYF. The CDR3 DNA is TGTGCCAGCAGTGAAATCCGGGGAATGGGTGGAAACACCATATATTTT.

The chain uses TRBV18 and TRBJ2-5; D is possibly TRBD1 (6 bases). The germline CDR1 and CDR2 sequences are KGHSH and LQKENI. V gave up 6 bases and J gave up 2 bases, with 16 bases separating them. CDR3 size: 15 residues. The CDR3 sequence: CASSLYQGSQETQYF. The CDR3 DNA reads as TGTGCCAGCTCCCTATATCAGGGGTCACAAGAGACCCAGTACTTC.

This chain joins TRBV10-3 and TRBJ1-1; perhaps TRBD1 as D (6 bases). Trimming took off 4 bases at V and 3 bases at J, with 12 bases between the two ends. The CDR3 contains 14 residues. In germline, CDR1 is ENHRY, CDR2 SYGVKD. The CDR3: CAISVGRGDTEAFF. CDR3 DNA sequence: TGTGCCATCAGTGTAGGCAGGGGTGACACTGAAGCTTTCTTT.

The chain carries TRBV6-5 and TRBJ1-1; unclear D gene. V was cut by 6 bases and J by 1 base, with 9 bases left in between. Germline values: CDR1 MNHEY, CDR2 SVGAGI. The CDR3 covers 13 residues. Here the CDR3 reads CASRRGGNTEAFF. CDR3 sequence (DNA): TGTGCCAGCAGACGAGGCGGGAACACTGAAGCTTTCTTT.

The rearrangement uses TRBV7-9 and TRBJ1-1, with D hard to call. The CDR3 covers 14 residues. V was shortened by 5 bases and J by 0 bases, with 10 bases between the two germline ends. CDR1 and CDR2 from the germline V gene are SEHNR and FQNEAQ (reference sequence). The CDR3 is CASSLIGMNTEAFF. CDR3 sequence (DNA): TGTGCCAGCAGCCTAATAGGCATGAACACTGAAGCTTTCTTT.

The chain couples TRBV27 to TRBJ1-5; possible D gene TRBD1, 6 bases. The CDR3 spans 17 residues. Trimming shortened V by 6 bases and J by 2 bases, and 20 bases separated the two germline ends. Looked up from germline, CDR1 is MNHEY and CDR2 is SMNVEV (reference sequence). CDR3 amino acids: CASSAGAVFLGNQPQHF. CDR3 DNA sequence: TGTGCCAGCAGCGCAGGGGCTGTATTTTTGGGCAATCAGCCCCAGCATTTT.

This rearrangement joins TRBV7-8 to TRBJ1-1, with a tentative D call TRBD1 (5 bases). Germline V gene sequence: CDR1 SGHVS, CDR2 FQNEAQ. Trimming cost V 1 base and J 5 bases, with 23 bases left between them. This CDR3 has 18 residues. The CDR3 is CASSLGLSGTPRPTEAFF. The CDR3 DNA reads TGTGCCAGCAGCTTAGGGCTCTCTGGGACCCCCCGGCCTACTGAAGCTTTCTTT. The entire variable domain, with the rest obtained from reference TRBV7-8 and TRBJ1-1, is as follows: GAGVSQSPRYKVAKRGQDVALRCDPISGHVSLFWYQQALGQGPEFLTYFQNEAQLDKSGLPSDRFFAERPEGSVSTLKIQRTQQEDSAVYLCASSLGLSGTPRPTEAFFGQGTRLTVV.

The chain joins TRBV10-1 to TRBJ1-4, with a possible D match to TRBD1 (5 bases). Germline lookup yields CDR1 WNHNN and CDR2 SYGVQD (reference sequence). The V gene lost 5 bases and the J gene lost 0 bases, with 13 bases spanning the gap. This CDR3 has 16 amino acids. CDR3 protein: CASSLWGNATNEKLFF. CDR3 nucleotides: TGCGCCAGCAGTTTATGGGGGAATGCAACTAATGAAAAACTGTTTTTT.

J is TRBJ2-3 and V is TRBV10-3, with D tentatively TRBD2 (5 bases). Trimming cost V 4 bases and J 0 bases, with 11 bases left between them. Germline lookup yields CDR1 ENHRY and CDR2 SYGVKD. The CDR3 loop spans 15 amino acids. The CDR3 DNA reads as TGTGCCATCAGTGGCGGTCCGGGAAGCACAGATACGCAGTATTTT. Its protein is CAISGGPGSTDTQYF.

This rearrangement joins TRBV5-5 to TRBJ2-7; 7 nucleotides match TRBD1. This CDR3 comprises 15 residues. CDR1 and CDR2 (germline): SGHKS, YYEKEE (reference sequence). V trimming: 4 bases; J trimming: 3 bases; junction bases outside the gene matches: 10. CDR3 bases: TGTGCCAGCAGCCCCGGGACAGACCCTTTCTACGAGCAGTACTTC. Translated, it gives CASSPGTDPFYEQYF.

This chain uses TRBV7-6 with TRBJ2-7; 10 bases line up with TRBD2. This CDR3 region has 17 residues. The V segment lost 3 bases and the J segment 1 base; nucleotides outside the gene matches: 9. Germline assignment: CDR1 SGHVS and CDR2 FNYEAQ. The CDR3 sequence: CASSLVSGRAASYEQYF. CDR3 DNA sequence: TGTGCCAGCAGCTTGGTCAGCGGGAGGGCCGCGTCCTACGAGCAGTACTTC. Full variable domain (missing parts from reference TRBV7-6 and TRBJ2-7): GAGVSQSPRYKVTKRGQDVALRCDPISGHVSLYWYRQALGQGPEFLTYFNYEAQQDKSGLPNDRFSAERPEGSISTLTIQRTEQRDSAMYRCASSLVSGRAASYEQYFGPGTRLTVT.

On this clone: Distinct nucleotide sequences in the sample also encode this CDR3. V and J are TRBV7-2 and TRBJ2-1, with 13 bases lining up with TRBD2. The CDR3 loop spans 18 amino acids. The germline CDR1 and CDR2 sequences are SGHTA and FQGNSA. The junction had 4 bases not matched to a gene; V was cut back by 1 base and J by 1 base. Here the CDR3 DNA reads TGTGCCAGCAGCTTAGTAGGGACTAGCGGGATTTCCTACAATGAGCAGTTCTTC. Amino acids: CASSLVGTSGISYNEQFF.

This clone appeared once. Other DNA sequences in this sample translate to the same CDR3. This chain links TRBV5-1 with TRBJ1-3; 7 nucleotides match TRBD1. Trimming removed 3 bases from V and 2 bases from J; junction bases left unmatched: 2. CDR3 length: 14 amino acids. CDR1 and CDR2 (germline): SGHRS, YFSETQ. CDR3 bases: TGCGCCAGCAGCTCGCAGGGGGCTGGAAACACCATATATTTT. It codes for CASSSQGAGNTIYF.

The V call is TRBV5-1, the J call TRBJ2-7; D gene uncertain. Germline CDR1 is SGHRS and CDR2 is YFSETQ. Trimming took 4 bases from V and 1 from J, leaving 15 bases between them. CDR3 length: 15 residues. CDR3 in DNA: TGCGCCAGCAGCCCCGGCGAATTCTTTTCCTACGAGCAGTACTTC. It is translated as CASSPGEFFSYEQYF.

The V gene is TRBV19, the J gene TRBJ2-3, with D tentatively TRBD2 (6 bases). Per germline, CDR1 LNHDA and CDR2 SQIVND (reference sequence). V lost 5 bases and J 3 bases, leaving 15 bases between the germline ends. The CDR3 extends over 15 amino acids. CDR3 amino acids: CASSGAGSGTDTQYF. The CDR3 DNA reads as TGTGCCAGTAGTGGGGCCGGGAGTGGGACAGATACGCAGTATTTT. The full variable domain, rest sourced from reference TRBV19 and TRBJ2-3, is DGGITQSPKYLFRKEGQNVTLSCEQNLNHDAMYWYRQDPGQGLRLIYYSQIVNDFQKGDIAEGYSVSREKKESFPLTVTSAQKNPTAFYLCASSGAGSGTDTQYFGPGTRLTVL.

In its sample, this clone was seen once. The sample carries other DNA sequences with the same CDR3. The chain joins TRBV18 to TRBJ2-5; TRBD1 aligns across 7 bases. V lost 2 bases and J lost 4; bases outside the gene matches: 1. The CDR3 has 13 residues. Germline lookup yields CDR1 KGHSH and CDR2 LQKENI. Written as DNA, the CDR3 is TGTGCCAGCTCACCAAACAGGGGAGAGACCCAGTACTTC. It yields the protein CASSPNRGETQYF.

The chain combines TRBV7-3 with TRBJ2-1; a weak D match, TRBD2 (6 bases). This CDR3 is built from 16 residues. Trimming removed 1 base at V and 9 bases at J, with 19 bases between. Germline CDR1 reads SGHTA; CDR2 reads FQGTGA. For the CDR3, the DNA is TGTGCCAGCAGCTTAATGCGGCTAGCCGGGAGAGGTGAGCAGTTCTTC. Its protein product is CASSLMRLAGRGEQFF.

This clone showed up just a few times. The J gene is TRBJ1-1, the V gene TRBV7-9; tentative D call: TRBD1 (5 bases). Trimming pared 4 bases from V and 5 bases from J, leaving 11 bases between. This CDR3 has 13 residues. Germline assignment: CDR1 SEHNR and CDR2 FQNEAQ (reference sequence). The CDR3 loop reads CASSSGLETEAFF. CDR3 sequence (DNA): TGTGCCAGCAGCTCGGGACTAGAGACTGAAGCTTTCTTT.

This chain's CDR3 is CASSMDSKGLDEQFF. CDR3 bases: TGTGCCAGTAGTATGGACTCCAAAGGGTTGGATGAGCAGTTCTTC. This chain connects TRBV19 to TRBJ2-1; a possible D gene is TRBD2 (5 bases). This CDR3 is 15 amino acids long. Germline-derived CDR1 and CDR2 are LNHDA and SQIVND (reference sequence). Trimming took 3 bases from V and 8 from J, leaving 17 bases between them.